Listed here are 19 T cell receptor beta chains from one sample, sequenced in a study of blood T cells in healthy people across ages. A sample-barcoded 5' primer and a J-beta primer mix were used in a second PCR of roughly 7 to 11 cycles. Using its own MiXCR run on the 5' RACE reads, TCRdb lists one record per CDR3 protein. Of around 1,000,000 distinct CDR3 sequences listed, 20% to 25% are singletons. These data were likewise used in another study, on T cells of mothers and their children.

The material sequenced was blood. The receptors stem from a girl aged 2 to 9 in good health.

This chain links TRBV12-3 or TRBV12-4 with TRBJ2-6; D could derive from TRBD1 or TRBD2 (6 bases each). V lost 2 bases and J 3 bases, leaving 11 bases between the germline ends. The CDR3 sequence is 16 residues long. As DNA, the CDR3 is TGTGCCAGCAGTTTAATAGGGGGGCGTGGGGCCAACGTCCTGACTTTC. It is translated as CASSLIGGRGANVLTF.

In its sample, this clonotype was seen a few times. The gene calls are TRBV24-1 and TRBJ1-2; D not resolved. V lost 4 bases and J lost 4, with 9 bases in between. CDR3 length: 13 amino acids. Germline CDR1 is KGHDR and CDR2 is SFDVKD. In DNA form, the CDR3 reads TGTGCCACCAGTGACCCCAGTCGCTATGGCTACACCTTC. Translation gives CATSDPSRYGYTF.

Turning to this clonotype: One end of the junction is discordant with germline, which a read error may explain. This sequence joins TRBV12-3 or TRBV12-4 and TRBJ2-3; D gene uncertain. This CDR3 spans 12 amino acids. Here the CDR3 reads CASSVKADTQYF. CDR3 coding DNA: TGTGCCAGCAGTGTAAAAGCAGATACGCAATATTTT.

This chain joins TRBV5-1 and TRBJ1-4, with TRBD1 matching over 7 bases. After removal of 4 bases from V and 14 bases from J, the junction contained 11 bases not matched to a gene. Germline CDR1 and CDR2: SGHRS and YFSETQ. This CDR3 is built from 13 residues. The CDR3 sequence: CASSETGKSSLFF. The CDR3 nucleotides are TGCGCCAGCAGCGAGACAGGGAAAAGCTCTCTGTTTTTT.

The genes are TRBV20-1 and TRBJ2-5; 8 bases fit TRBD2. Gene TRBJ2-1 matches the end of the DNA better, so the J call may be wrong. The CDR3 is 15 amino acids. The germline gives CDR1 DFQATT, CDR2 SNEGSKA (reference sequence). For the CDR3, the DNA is TGCAGTGCTTCAACGACTAGCGCGTCTTTCAATGAGCAGTTCTTC. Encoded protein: CSASTTSASFNEQFF.

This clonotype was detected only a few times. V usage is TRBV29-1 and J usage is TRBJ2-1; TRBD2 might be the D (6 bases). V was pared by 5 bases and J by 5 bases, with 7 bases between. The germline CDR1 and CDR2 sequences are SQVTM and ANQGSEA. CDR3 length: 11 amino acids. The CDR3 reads CSVRLDNEQFF. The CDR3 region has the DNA TGCAGCGTTCGACTAGACAATGAGCAGTTCTTC.

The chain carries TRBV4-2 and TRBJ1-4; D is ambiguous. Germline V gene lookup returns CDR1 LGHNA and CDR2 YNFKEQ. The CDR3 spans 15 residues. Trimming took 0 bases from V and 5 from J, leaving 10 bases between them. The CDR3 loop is CASSQDGQQNEKLFF. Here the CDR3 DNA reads TGTGCCAGCAGCCAAGATGGCCAGCAAAATGAAAAACTGTTTTTT.

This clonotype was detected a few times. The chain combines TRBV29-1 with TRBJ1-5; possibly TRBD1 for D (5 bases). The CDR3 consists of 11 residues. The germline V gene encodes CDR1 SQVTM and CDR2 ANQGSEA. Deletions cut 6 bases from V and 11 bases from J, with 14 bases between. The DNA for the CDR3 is TGCAGCGTCCAGACATCAGGGACCCAGCATTTT. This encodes CSVQTSGTQHF.

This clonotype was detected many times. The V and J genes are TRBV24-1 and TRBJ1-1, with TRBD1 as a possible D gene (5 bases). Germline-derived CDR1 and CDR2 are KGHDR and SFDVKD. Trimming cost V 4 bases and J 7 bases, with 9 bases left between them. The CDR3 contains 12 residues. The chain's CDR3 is CATSDSGIEAFF. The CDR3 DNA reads TGTGCCACCAGTGACTCAGGGATTGAAGCTTTCTTT.

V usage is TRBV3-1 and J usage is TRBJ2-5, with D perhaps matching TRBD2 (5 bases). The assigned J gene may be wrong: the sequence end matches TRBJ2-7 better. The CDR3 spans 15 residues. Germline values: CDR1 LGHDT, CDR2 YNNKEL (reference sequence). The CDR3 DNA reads TGTGCCAGCAGCCAAATTTTTAGGAGCGGCTACGAGCAGTACTTC. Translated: CASSQIFRSGYEQYF.

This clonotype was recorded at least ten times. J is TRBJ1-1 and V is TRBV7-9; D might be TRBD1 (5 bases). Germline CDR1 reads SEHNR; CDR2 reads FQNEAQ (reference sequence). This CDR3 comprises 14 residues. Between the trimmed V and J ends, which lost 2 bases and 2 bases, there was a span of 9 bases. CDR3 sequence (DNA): TGTGCCAGCAGCTTACTGGGACCCAACACTGAAGCTTTCTTT. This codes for CASSLLGPNTEAFF.

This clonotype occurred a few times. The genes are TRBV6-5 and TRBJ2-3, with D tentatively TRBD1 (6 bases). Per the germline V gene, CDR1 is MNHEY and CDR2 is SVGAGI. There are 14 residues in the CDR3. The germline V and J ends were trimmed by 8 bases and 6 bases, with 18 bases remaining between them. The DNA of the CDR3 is TGTGCCAGCTCTGTTCAGGGGTCATTGGATACGCAGTATTTT. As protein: CASSVQGSLDTQYF.

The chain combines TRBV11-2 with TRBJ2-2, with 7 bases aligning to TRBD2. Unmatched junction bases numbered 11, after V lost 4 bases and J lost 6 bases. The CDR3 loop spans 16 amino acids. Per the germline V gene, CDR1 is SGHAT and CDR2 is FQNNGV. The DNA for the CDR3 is TGTGCCAGCAGCTCCCGGCCGGGAGGCAGCGCCGGGGAGCTGTTTTTT. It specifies CASSSRPGGSAGELFF.

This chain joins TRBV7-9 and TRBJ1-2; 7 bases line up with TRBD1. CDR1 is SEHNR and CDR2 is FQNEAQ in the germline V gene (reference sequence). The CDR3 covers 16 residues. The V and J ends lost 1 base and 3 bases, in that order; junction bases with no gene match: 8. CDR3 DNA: TGTGCCAGCAGCTTAGACTTACGTCAGGGGGACTATGGCTACACCTTC. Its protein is CASSLDLRQGDYGYTF.

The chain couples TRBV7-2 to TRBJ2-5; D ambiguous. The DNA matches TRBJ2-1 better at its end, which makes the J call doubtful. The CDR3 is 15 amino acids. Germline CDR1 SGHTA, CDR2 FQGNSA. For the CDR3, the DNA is TGTGCCAGCAGCTTAGAGGGCAAATCCTACAATGAGCAGTTCTTC. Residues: CASSLEGKSYNEQFF.

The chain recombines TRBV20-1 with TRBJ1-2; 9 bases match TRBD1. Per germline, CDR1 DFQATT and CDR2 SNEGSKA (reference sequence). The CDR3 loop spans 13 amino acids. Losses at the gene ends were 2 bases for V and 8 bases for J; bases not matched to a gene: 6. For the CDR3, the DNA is TGCAGTGCTAGACAGGGACAGGGCTACGGCTACACCTTC. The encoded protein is CSARQGQGYGYTF.

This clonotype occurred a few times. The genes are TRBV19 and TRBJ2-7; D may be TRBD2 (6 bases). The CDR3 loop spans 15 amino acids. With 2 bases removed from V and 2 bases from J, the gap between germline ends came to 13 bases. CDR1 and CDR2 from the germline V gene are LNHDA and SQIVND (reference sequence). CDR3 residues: CASSISPSVPYEQYF. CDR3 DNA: TGTGCCAGTAGTATATCCCCTAGCGTCCCCTACGAGCAGTACTTC.

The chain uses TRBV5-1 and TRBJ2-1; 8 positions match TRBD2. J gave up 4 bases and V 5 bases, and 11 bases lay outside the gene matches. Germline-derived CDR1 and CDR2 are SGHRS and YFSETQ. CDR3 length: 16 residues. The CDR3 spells CASSPLAGGFYNEQFF. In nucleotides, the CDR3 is TGCGCCAGCAGTCCTCTAGCGGGTGGTTTTTACAATGAGCAGTTCTTC. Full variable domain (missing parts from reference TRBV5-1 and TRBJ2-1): KAGVTQTPRYLIKTRGQQVTLSCSPISGHRSVSWYQQTPGQGLQFLFEYFSETQRNKGNFPGRFSGRQFSNSRSEMNVSTLELGDSALYLCASSPLAGGFYNEQFFGPGTRLTVL.

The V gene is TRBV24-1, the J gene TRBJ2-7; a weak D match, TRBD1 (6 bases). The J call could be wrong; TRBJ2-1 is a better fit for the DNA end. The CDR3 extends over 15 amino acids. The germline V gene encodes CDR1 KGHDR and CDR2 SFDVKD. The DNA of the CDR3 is TGTGCCACCAGTGATTTTGGGGACAAGGGGTATGAGCAGTTCTTC. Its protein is CATSDFGDKGYEQFF.